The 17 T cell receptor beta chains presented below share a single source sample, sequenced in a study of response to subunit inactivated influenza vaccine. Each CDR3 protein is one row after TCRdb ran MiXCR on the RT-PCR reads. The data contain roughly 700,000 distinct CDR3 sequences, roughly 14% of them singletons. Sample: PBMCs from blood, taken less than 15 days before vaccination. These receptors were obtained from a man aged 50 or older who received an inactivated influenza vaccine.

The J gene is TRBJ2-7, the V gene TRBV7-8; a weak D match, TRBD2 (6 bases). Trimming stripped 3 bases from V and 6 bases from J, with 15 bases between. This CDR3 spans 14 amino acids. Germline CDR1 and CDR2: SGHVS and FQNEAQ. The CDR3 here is CASSFTGTYTEQYF. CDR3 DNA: TGTGCCAGCAGCTTCACCGGGACTTACACCGAGCAGTACTTC.

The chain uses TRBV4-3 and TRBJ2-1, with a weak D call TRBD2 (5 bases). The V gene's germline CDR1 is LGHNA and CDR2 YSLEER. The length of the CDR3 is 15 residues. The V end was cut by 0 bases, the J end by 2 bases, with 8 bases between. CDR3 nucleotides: TGCGCCAGCAGCCAAGAGGCCGGGGCCTACAATGAGCAGTTCTTC. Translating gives CASSQEAGAYNEQFF.

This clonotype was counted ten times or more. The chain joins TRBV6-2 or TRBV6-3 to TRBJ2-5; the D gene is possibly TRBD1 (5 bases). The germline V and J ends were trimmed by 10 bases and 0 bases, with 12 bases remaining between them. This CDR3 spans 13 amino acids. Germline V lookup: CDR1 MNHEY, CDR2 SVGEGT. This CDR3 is CAINRQYQETQYF. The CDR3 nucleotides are TGTGCCATCAACCGACAGTACCAAGAGACCCAGTACTTC.

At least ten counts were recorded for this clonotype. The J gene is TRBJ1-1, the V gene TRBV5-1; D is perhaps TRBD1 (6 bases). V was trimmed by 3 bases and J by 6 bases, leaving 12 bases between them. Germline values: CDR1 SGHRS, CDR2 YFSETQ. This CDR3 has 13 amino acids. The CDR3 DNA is TGCGCCAGCAGCTCGGACAGTAGCGCTGAAGCTTTCTTT. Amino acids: CASSSDSSAEAFF.

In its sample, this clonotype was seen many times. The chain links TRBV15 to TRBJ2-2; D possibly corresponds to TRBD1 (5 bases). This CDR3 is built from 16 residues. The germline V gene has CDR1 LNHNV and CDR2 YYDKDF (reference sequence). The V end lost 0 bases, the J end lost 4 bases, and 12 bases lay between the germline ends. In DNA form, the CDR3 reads TGTGCCACCAGCAGAGATGGGGCAGCCGTCACCGGGGAGCTGTTTTTT. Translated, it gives CATSRDGAAVTGELFF.

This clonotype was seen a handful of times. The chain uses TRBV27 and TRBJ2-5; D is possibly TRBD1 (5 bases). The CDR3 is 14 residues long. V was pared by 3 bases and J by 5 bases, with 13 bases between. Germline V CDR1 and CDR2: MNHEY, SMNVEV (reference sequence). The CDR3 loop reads CASSLDITGETQYF. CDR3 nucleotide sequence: TGTGCCAGCAGTTTGGACATTACCGGGGAGACCCAGTACTTC.

CDR3 nucleotides: TGTGCCAGCAGCCCGGCTTCAGTAGAGGGAAACACCATATATTTT. This encodes CASSPASVEGNTIYF. V usage is TRBV6-1 and J usage is TRBJ1-3, with D unclear. The CDR3 covers 15 residues. The V and J ends lost 6 bases and 4 bases respectively, with 16 bases between them. The germline V gene encodes CDR1 MNHNS and CDR2 SASEGT.

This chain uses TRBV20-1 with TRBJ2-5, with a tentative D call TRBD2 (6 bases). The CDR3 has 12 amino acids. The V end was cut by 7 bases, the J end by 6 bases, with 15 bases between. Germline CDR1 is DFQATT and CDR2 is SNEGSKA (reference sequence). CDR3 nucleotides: TGCAGTGTAGGACTGGGGAGGAAGACCCAGTACTTC. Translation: CSVGLGRKTQYF.

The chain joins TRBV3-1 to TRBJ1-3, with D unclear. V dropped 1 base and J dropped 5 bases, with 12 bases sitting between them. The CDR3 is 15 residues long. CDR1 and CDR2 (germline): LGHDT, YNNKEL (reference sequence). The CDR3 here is CASSQGGSSRNTIYF. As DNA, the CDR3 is TGTGCCAGCAGCCAAGGAGGATCAAGCCGAAACACCATATATTTT.

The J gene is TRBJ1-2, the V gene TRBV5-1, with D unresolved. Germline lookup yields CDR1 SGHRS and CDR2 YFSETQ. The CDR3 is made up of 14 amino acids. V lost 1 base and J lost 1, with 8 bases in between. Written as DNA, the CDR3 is TGCGCCAGCAGCTTGATTCCCGATAACTATGGCTACACCTTC. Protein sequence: CASSLIPDNYGYTF.

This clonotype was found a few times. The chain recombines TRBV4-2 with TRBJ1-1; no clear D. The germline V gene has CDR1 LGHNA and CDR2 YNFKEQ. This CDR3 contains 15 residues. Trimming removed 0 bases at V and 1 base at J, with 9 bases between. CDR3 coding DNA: TGTGCCAGCAGCCAAGAGTTACAGACGAACACTGAAGCTTTCTTT. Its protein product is CASSQELQTNTEAFF.

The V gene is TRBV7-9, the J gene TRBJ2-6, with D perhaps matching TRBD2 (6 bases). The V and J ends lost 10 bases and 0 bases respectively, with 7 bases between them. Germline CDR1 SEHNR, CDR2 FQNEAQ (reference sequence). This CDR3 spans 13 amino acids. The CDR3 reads CATGSSGANVLTF. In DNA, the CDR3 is TGTGCCACCGGGAGCTCTGGGGCCAACGTCCTGACTTTC.

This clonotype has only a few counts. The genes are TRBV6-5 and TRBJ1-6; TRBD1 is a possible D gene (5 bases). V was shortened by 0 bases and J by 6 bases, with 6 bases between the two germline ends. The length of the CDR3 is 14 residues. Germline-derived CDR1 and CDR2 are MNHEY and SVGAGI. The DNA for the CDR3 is TGTGCCAGCAGTTACTCAGGGACTAATTCACCCCTCCACTTT. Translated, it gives CASSYSGTNSPLHF.

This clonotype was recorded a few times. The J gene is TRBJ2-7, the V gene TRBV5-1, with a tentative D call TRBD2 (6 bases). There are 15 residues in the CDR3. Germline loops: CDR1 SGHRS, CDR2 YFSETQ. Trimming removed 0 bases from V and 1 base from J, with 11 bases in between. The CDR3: CASSLVADPSYEQYF. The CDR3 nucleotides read TGCGCCAGCAGCTTGGTAGCGGATCCTTCCTACGAGCAGTACTTC.

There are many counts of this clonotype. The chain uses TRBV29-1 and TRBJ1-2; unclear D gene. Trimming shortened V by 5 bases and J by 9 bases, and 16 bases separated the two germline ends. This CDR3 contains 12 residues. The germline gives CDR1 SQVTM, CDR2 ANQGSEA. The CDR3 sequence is CSVREDLASYTF. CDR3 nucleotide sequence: TGCAGCGTTCGAGAGGACCTGGCGAGCTACACCTTC.

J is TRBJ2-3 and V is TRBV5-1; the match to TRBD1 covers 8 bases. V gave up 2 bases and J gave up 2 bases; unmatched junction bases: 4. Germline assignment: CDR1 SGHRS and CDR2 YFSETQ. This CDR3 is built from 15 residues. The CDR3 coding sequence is TGCGCCAGCAGCTTTCGGACAGGGAACACAGATACGCAGTATTTT. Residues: CASSFRTGNTDTQYF.

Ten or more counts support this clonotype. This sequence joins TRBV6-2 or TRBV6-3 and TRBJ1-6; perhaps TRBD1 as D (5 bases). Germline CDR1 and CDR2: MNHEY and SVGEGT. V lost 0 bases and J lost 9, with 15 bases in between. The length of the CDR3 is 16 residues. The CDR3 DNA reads TGTGCCAGCAGTTACTCGACCCGGGACGGAGTTTCACCCCTCCACTTT. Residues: CASSYSTRDGVSPLHF.